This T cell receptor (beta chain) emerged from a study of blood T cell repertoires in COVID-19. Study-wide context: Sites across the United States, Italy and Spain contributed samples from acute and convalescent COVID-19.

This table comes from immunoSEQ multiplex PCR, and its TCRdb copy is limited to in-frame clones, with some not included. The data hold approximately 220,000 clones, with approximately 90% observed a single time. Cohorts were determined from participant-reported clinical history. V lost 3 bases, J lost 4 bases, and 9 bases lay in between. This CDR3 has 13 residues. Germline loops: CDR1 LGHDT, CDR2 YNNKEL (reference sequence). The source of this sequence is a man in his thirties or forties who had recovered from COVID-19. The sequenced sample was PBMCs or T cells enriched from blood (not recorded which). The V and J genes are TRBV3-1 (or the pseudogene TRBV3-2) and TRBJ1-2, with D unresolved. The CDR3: CASSHPGPYGYTF. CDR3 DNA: TGTGCCAGCAGCCATCCAGGTCCCTATGGCTACACCTTC.